This TCR beta chain was profiled in a study of chemoradiotherapy in HPV16-positive cancers (dated by TCRdb to between 2021 and 2024). For the wider study: Candidate HPV-specific T-cell clones and common TCR motifs were defined by functional T-cell assays performed on cells from a couple of HPV16-positive patients. The study asked whether T-cell immunity against the HPV oncoproteins E6 and E7 changes during chemoradiotherapy and whether it affects survival. The candidate HPV-specific TCRs and motifs were then tracked in TCR repertoires from around 86 patients with HPV-related cancers. Results and caveats for the whole study, not just this receptor: Expansion of candidate HPV-specific clones and E7-related TCR motifs was observed in the tumor microenvironment during treatment, whereas no such expansion was observed for non-HPV-specific T cells. The functional definition of HPV-specific T cells came from only two HPV16-positive patients, and the survival association was reported for HPV16-positive patients. In HPV16-positive patients, expansion of HPV-responsive T cells during chemoradiotherapy was found to be associated with improved recurrence-free survival.

Repertoires were sampled repeatedly over the course of chemoradiotherapy, so clonal expansion could be followed in the tumor microenvironment. Deletion took 3 bases off V and 3 bases off J, with a span of 6 bases between the germline ends. Reading the germline V gene (reference sequence) gives CDR1 LNHDA and CDR2 SQIVND. The CDR3 numbers 13 residues from cysteine through phenylalanine. The kept DNA is CDR3 alone, 39 bases in frame from the first base. Library method: the immunoSEQ multiplex PCR assay. TCRdb's version of the immuneACCESS table is confined to in-frame rearrangements and falls short of the full clone set. An unresolved V gene accounts for under half of the shortfall where checked; the remainder is of unknown origin. The sample table lists under 8,000 clones, 71% of them with a count of one. The ten top clones hold 5.1% of the sample. To note about this clone: Its binding antigen is unknown. There are no base qualities to consult, and no much larger clone falls within one base.

Here the chain combines TRBV19 and TRBJ1-5; the D segment cannot be called with confidence. The TCR sequence derives from a human donor with HPV-associated anogenital cancer. The source material was tumor tissue, sampled from a patient who underwent chemoradiotherapy. The CDR3 region: CASSIGVNQPQHF. The bases are TGTGCCAGTAGTATTGGGGTCAATCAGCCCCAGCATTTT.